This TCR beta chain appears in the sequencing data of a study of early T cells in non-severe SARS-CoV-2 infection. Individual cDNA molecules carried attached unique molecular identifiers. A single record per CDR3 protein comes from TCRdb applying MiXCR to the 5' RACE reads. This sample has 85,000 to 100,000 distinct CDR3 sequences; 9.5% to 11% occur once, and the top ten carry 4% to 5.5%. The ends lost 4 bases at V and 1 base at J; junction bases unmatched: 3. CDR1 is SGHRS, CDR2 YFSETQ, per germline. The CDR3 has 14 residues. The sequenced material came from whole blood. This clonotype was obtained from an adult who was a healthcare worker with PCR-confirmed SARS-CoV-2 infection or an uninfected control (not recorded which). The V call is TRBV5-1, the J call TRBJ1-1; 8 nucleotides align to TRBD1. The CDR3 DNA reads as TGCGCCAGCAGCGGGGGACAGGAGAACACTGAAGCTTTCTTT. This translates into CASSGGQENTEAFF.